Listed here are 13 T cell receptor beta chains from one sample, sequenced in a study of cytomegalovirus exposure and HLA in healthy donors (TCRdb year 2017). The library was obtained by the immunoSEQ multiplex PCR assay. For the multiplex PCR, a mixture combining 60 forward primers for TCR Vbeta segments and 13 reverse primers for TCR Jbeta segments was used. The immuneACCESS repertoire file appears here via TCRdb, limited to in-frame rearrangements. These files lack a portion of the clones; in checked studies, under half of the deficit traces to unresolved V genes, and the cause of the others is not known. The sample yields some 110,000 clones; over 65% were counted once. The biggest ten clones account for 1.5% to 2% of the sample. Sequenced sample: PBMCs. The source of these receptors is a woman aged 40 to 49 in good health and CMV-seronegative.

V is TRBV28 and J is TRBJ1-2; D ambiguous. The CDR3 spans 12 residues. V shed 1 base and J shed 8 bases, with 8 bases lying between them. CDR1 and CDR2 from the germline V gene are MDHEN and SYDVKM. CDR3 in DNA: TGTGCCAGCAGTTTATTGCCTCTAGGCTACACCTTC. The encoded protein is CASSLLPLGYTF.

V gene TRBV7-2 combines with J gene TRBJ1-6, with 7 bases aligning to TRBD1. J gave up 2 bases and V 6 bases, and 7 bases lay outside the gene matches. CDR1 is SGHTA, CDR2 FQGNSA, per germline. CDR3 size: 16 residues. CDR3 residues: CASSFDRAAYNSPLHF. The DNA for the CDR3 is TGTGCCAGCAGTTTCGACAGGGCGGCCTATAATTCACCCCTCCACTTT.

The chain employs TRBV5-4 and TRBJ1-1; 10 nucleotides match TRBD1. V shed 4 bases, J shed 8 bases, and the junction held 8 bases outside the gene matches. CDR1 is SGHNT, CDR2 YYREEE, per germline (reference sequence). There are 14 residues in the CDR3. The chain's CDR3 is CASSRTGGVLEAFF. DNA of the CDR3: TGTGCCAGCAGCCGGACAGGGGGGGTGCTCGAAGCTTTCTTT.

In DNA, the CDR3 is TGTGCCAGCAGTCCTCCCTTCACTCGACCGATAAGCGGAACCTACAGCGGAGAGCAGTACTTC. As protein: CASSPPFTRPISGTYSGEQYF. The chain combines TRBV28 with TRBJ2-7; D is possibly TRBD2 (5 bases). This CDR3 contains 21 residues. Germline-derived CDR1 and CDR2 are MDHEN and SYDVKM. V lost 5 bases and J lost 7, with 39 bases in between. Variable domain in full (rest from reference TRBV28 and TRBJ2-7): DVKVTQSSRYLVKRTGEKVFLECVQDMDHENMFWYRQDPGLGLRLIYFSYDVKMKEKGDIPEGYSVSREKKERFSLILESASTNQTSMYLCASSPPFTRPISGTYSGEQYFGPGTRLTVT.

V usage is TRBV21-1 and J usage is TRBJ2-7; the table's D call TRBD2 went unverified against the DNA. TRBV21-1 is given as a pseudogene. This CDR3 spans 15 amino acids. CDR3 amino acids: CASSRSPSISDEQYF. Here the CDR3 DNA reads TGTGCCAGCAGCAGATCCCCTAGTATTTCTGACGAGCAGTACTTC.

The CDR3: CASSPLGLAINNEQFF. In nucleotides, the CDR3 is TGCGCCAGCAGTCCCCTCGGACTAGCGATAAACAATGAGCAGTTCTTC. The V call is TRBV23-1, the J call TRBJ2-1; 9 nucleotides align to TRBD2. TRBV23-1 is designated an ORF whose function remains uncertain. V lost 4 bases and J lost 5; bases outside the gene matches: 9. The CDR3 loop spans 16 amino acids.

The rearrangement joins TRBV19 to TRBJ2-1; D ambiguous. Germline CDR1 and CDR2: LNHDA and SQIVND (reference sequence). The CDR3 has 13 residues. V was pared by 6 bases and J by 3 bases, with 9 bases between. DNA for the CDR3: TGTGCCAGTAGCCCTCCCCTCTACAATGAGCAGTTCTTC. This translates into CASSPPLYNEQFF.

The V and J genes are TRBV9 and TRBJ1-2; 9 nucleotides line up with TRBD1. Trimming removed 0 bases from V and 6 bases from J; junction bases left unmatched: 9. CDR1 is SGDLS and CDR2 is YYNGEE in the germline V gene. The CDR3 totals 16 residues. CDR3 sequence: CASSVVGGTGLNGYTF. CDR3 bases: TGTGCCAGCAGCGTAGTAGGCGGGACAGGGTTGAATGGCTACACCTTC.

This chain joins TRBV7-2 and TRBJ1-1; D is uncertain. V was cut by 3 bases and J by 2 bases, with 7 bases left in between. This CDR3 comprises 13 residues. The germline CDR1 and CDR2 sequences are SGHTA and FQGNSA. The CDR3 loop reads CASSLAENTEAFF. As DNA, the CDR3 is TGTGCCAGCAGCTTGGCGGAAAACACTGAAGCTTTCTTT.

This chain uses TRBV19 with TRBJ2-3; no definite D call. Germline V gene lookup returns CDR1 LNHDA and CDR2 SQIVND (reference sequence). CDR3 length: 16 amino acids. Trimming stripped 0 bases from V and 2 bases from J, with 12 bases between. The CDR3 region has the DNA TGTGCCAGTAGTATAGATCAGGCTATCCACACAGATACGCAGTATTTT. Protein: CASSIDQAIHTDTQYF.

The rearrangement joins TRBV7-2 to TRBJ2-7; D is unclear. Deletions cut 4 bases from V and 3 bases from J, with 13 bases between. The CDR3 runs to 14 residues. Germline V CDR1 and CDR2: SGHTA, FQGNSA. CDR3 DNA sequence: TGTGCCAGCAGCTATGGCGGTTCGGTCTACGAGCAGTACTTC. Its protein is CASSYGGSVYEQYF.

This chain uses TRBV7-2 with TRBJ1-2, with TRBD1 matching 7 bases. The CDR3 has 16 amino acids. After removal of 1 base from V and 8 bases from J, the junction contained 13 bases not matched to a gene. Germline lookup yields CDR1 SGHTA and CDR2 FQGNSA. CDR3 nucleotides: TGTGCCAGCAGCTTAGAAGTTCAGGGGGGATCTAGGGGCTACACCTTC. Translation: CASSLEVQGGSRGYTF.

The V and J genes are TRBV6-6 and TRBJ1-4, with unresolved D. Germline V CDR1 and CDR2: MNHNY, SVGAGI (reference sequence). The CDR3 loop spans 15 amino acids. V was clipped by 3 bases and J by 2 bases, with 10 bases between them. The chain's CDR3 is CASSYFMETNEKLFF. The CDR3 DNA reads TGTGCCAGCAGTTATTTCATGGAGACTAATGAAAAACTGTTTTTT.